This T cell receptor beta chain was identified during a study of blood T cell repertoires in COVID-19. Sequencing used immunoSEQ multiplex PCR; TCRdb keeps in-frame clones, though not all of them. Seen here are some 99,000 clones, more than 65% observed once, and the top ten hold around a tenth. This CDR3 is built from 13 residues. The V gene lost 4 bases and the J gene lost 7 bases, with 11 bases spanning the gap. Germline-derived CDR1 and CDR2 are SGHTA and FQGNSA. The TCR originated in a woman of 80 years or more with acute or convalescent COVID-19. The sample comprised peripheral blood. The chain has TRBV7-2 and TRBJ2-1; D is uncertain. CDR3 bases: TGTGCCAGCAGCTCCTACCTGGAGAATGAGCAGTTCTTC. Residues: CASSSYLENEQFF.